Sequencing of this T cell receptor (beta chain) was carried out in a study of T cell changes during pregnancy in multiple sclerosis. Trimming cost V 1 base and J 7 bases, with 6 bases left between them. CDR1 SGHRS and CDR2 YFSETQ come from the germline V gene. This CDR3 is built from 12 residues. Measured with immunoSEQ multiplex PCR; TCRdb has only the in-frame clones, and not every one. The sample includes approximately 130,000 clones, 90% to 98% of them seen just once. This clone is a singleton in its sample. This sequence joins TRBV5-1 and TRBJ2-4; weak D call: TRBD1 (5 bases). This sequence was found in a female donor with multiple sclerosis, enrolled in a pregnancy study. Here the sequenced sample was peripheral blood, taken after pregnancy. CDR3 in amino acids: CASSLPGNIQYF. The CDR3 DNA is TGCGCCAGCAGCTTGCCAGGGAACATTCAGTACTTC.